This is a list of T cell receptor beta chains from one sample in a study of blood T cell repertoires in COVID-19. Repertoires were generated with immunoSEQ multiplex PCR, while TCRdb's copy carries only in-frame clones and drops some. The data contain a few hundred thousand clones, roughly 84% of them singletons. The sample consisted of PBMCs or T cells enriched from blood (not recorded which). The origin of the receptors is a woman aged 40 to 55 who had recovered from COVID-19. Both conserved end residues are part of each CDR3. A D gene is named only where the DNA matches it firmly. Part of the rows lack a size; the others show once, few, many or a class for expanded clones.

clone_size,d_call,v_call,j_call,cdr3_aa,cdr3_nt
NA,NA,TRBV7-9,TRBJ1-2,CASSREGEYGYTF,TGTGCCAGCAGCCGTGAGGGGGAATATGGCTACACCTTC
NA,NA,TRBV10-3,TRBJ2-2,CAISESKGLINTGELFF,TGTGCCATCAGTGAGTCGAAGGGACTGATTAACACCGGGGAGCTGTTTTTT
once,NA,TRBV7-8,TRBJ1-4,CASSSRLAGRDEKLFF,TGTGCCAGCAGCTCTCGACTCGCAGGGAGGGATGAAAAACTGTTTTTT
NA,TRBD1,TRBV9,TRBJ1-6,CASSVGQGDNSPLHF,TGTGCCAGCAGCGTTGGACAGGGGGATAATTCACCCCTCCACTTT
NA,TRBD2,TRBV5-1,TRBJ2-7,CASSLGTSGSYEQYF,TGCGCCAGCAGCTTAGGGACTAGCGGGAGTTACGAGCAGTACTTC
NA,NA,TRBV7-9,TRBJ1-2,CASSLGQGNTF,TGTGCCAGCAGCTTAGGTCAGGGGAACACCTTC
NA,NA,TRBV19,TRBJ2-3,CASSTTGDTQYF,TGTGCCAGTAGTACTACAGGGGATACGCAGTATTTT
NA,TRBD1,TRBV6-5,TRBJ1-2,CASRLMGQGAYGYTF,TGTGCCAGCAGGCTCATGGGACAGGGGGCTTATGGCTACACCTTC
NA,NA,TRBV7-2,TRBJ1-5,CASSLAPVDQPQHF,TGTGCCAGCAGCTTAGCGCCAGTGGATCAGCCCCAGCATTTT
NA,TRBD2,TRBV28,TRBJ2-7,CASSLSLAGTYEQYF,TGTGCCAGCAGTTTAAGTCTAGCGGGAACCTACGAGCAGTACTTC
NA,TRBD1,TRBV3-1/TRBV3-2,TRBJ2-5,CASSYRGRYQETQYF,TGTGCCAGCAGCTACAGGGGCCGCTACCAAGAGACCCAGTACTTC
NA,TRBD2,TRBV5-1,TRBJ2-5,CASSWQAGRETQYF,TGCGCCAGCAGCTGGCAAGCGGGGCGAGAGACCCAGTACTTC
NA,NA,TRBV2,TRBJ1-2,CASSENSYGYTF,TGTGCCAGCAGTGAAAACAGCTATGGCTACACCTTC
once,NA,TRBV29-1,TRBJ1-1,CSVEGSGRSEAFF,TGCAGCGTTGAAGGTTCAGGTCGCTCTGAAGCTTTCTTT
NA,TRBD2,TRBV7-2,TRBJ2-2,CASSLGGGRIDTGELFF,TGTGCCAGCAGCTTAGGTGGCGGGAGAATAGACACCGGGGAGCTGTTTTTT
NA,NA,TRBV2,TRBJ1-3,CASSLPMPGGNTIYF,TGTGCCAGCAGTCTACCCATGCCTGGTGGAAACACCATATATTTT
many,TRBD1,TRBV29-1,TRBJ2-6,CSVDGTGGLSGANVLTF,TGCAGCGTTGATGGGACAGGGGGCCTCTCTGGGGCCAACGTCCTGACTTTC
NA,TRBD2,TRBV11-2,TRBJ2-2,CASSLSSGRGDTGELFF,TGTGCCAGCAGCTTATCGTCCGGGAGGGGGGACACCGGGGAGCTGTTTTTT
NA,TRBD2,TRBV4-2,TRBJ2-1,CASSQVGTSGYNEQFF,TGTGCCAGCAGCCAAGTCGGGACTAGCGGGTACAATGAGCAGTTCTTC
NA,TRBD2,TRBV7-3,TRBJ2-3,CASSLTSWLAGGQGTQYF,TGTGCCAGCAGCTTAACGTCGTGGCTAGCGGGAGGGCAGGGTACGCAGTATTTT
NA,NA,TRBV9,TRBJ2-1,CASSVSADNEQFF,TGTGCCAGCAGCGTTAGCGCGGACAATGAGCAGTTCTTC
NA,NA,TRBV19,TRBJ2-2,CARTENTGELFF,TGTGCCAGGACTGAGAACACCGGGGAGCTGTTTTTT
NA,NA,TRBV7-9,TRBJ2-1,CASSLATEQQFF,TGTGCCAGCAGCTTAGCGACGGAGCAGCAGTTCTTC
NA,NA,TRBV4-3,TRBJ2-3,CASSQGSSHLGTDTQYF,TGCGCCAGCAGCCAAGGGTCCAGCCATCTAGGCACAGATACGCAGTATTTT
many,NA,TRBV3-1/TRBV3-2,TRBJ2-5,CASSQGSSENQYF,TGTGCCAGCAGCCAAGGGAGTTCAGAAAACCAGTACTTC
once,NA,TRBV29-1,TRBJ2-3,CSVPDFPTPTDTQYF,TGCAGCGTTCCCGACTTTCCGACTCCGACAGATACGCAGTATTTT
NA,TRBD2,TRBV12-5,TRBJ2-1,CASGFNPTSGRSVEQFF,TGTGCTAGTGGTTTTAACCCGACTAGCGGGAGATCGGTTGAGCAGTTCTTC
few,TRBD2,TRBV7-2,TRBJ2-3,CGTSGTDTQYF,TGCGGGACTAGCGGCACAGATACGCAGTATTTT
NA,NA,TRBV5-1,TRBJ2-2,CASSLVAANTGELFF,TGCGCCAGCAGCTTGGTAGCGGCGAACACCGGGGAGCTGTTTTTT
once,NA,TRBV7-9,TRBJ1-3,CASSLGGGSGNTIYF,TGTGCCAGCAGCTTAGGAGGCGGTTCTGGAAACACCATATATTTT
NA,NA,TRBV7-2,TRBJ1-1,CASSQIGLPNTEAFF,TGTGCCAGCAGCCAAATAGGACTGCCGAACACTGAAGCTTTCTTT
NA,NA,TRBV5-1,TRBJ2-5,CASSIPEEETQYF,TGCGCCAGCAGCATCCCCGAGGAGGAGACCCAGTACTTC
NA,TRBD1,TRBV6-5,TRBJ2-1,CASSYSQGANEQFF,TGTGCCAGCAGTTACTCACAGGGGGCGAATGAGCAGTTCTTC
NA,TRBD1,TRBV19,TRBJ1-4,CASTLGQGVYSANEKLFF,TGTGCCAGTACTTTGGGACAGGGCGTTTATTCAGCTAATGAAAAACTGTTTTTT
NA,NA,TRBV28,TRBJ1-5,CASSLRGYRASNQPQHF,TGTGCCAGCAGTTTGAGGGGGTACAGGGCTAGCAATCAGCCCCAGCATTTT
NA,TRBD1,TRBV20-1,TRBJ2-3,CSASIQGVPTQYF,TGCAGTGCTAGTATACAGGGGGTTCCTACGCAGTATTTT
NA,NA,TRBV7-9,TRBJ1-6,CASSSPGGGSPLHF,TGTGCCAGCAGCTCTCCGGGGGGTGGATCACCCCTCCACTTT
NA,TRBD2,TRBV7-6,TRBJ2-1,CASSRLTSAMEQFF,TGTGCCAGCAGCCGTTTAACTAGCGCCATGGAGCAGTTCTTC
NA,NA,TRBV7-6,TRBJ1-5,CASSLRPGWDQPQHF,TGTGCCAGCAGCTTAAGGCCAGGGTGGGATCAGCCCCAGCATTTT
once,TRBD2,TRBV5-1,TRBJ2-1,CASSSGTSAYNEQFF,TGCGCCAGCAGCTCCGGGACTAGCGCTTACAATGAGCAGTTCTTC
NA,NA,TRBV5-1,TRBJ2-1,CASSLVPGSNEQFF,TGCGCCAGCAGCTTGGTACCCGGGAGCAATGAGCAGTTCTTC
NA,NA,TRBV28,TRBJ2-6,CASSRWTFSGSGANVLTF,TGTGCCAGCAGCCGGTGGACTTTTTCAGGCTCTGGGGCCAACGTCCTGACTTTC
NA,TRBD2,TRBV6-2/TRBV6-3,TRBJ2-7,CASSYGTSASYEQYF,TGTGCCAGCAGTTACGGGACTAGCGCTTCCTACGAGCAGTACTTC
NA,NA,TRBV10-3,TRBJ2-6,CAISPPLRRGSGANVLTF,TGTGCCATCAGTCCCCCCCTAAGACGGGGCTCTGGGGCCAACGTCCTGACTTTC
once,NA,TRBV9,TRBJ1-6,CASSATGSYNSPLHF,TGTGCCAGCAGCGCCACCGGGTCCTATAATTCACCCCTCCACTTT
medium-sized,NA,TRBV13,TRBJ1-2,CASGLRDSLGGYTF,TGTGCCAGCGGCCTCCGGGACTCCCTGGGTGGCTACACCTTC